The clone carrying this TCR beta chain was observed a few times. Its target is not known. Germline CDR1 reads MNHEY; CDR2 reads SMNVEV (reference sequence). V gave up 4 bases and J gave up 0 bases, with 16 bases separating them. The CDR3 has 16 amino acids. The data belong to a study of T cell repertoires in cytomegalovirus infection. On the study more broadly: As its CMV epitopes, the study selected recently identified HLA-C-restricted and well-studied HLA-B-restricted targets. Both CMV infection and a matching HLA type were indicated by public TCR beta signatures.

TCRdb passed the reads through MiXCR, listing each CDR3 protein once. Of 450,000 to 650,000 distinct CDR3 sequences listed, roughly 43% are singletons. Study results and limitations: The study identified carriers of CMV plus the relevant HLA from cumulative public TCR beta family frequency. HLA-C-restricted TCR beta clonotypes specific for CMV led the ex vivo response.

This sequence originates from a human donor in good health (CMV status not recorded). Some clones in this sample may be carry-over from other donors' samples. Sequencing used cultured PBMCs, obtained from culture after CMV antigen stimulation. The chain carries TRBV27 and TRBJ2-7, with D tentatively TRBD1 (6 bases). CDR3 bases: TGTGCCAGCAGTTCCTCCGCCAGGACAGACTCCTACGAGCAGTACTTC. As protein: CASSSSARTDSYEQYF.